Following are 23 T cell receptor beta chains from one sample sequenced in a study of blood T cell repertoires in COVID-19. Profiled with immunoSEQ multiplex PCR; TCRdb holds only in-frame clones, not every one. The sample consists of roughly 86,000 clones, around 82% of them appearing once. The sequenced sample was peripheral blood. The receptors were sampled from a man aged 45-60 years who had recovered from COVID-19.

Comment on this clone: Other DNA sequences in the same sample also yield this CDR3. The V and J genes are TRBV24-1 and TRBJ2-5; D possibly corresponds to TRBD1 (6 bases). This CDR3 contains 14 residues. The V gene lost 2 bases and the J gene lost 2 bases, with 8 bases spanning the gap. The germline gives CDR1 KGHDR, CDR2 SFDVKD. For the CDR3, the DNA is TGTGCCACCAGTGATTCGCAGGGGCAAGAGACCCAGTACTTC. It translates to CATSDSQGQETQYF.

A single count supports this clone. CDR3 residues: CASSRTGVGAFF. The CDR3 DNA reads as TGTGCCAGCAGCCGGACAGGAGTTGGAGCTTTCTTT. The rearrangement uses TRBV28 and TRBJ1-1; TRBD1 aligns across 7 bases. This CDR3 is 12 amino acids long. Germline-derived CDR1 and CDR2 are MDHEN and SYDVKM. J gave up 10 bases and V 6 bases, and 8 bases lay outside the gene matches.

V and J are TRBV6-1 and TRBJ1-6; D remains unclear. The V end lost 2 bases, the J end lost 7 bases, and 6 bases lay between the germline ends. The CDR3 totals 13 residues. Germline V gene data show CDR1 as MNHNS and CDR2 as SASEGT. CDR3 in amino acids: CASSESTNSPLHF. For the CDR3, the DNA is TGTGCCAGCAGTGAAAGCACCAATTCACCCCTCCACTTT.

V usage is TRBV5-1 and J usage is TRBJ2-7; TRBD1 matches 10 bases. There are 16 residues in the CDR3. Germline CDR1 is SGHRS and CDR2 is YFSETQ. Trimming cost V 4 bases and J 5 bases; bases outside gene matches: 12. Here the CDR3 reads CASSPLGRGQGNEQYF. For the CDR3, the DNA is TGCGCCAGCAGCCCTCTGGGACGGGGACAGGGGAACGAGCAGTACTTC. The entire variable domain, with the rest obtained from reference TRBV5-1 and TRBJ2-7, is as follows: KAGVTQTPRYLIKTRGQQVTLSCSPISGHRSVSWYQQTPGQGLQFLFEYFSETQRNKGNFPGRFSGRQFSNSRSEMNVSTLELGDSALYLCASSPLGRGQGNEQYFGPGTRLTVT.

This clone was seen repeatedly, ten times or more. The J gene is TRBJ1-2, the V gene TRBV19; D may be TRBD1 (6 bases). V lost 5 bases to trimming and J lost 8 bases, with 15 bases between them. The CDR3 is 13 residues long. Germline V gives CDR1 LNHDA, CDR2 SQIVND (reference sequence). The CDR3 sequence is CASSGPGVGGYTF. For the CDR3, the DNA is TGTGCCAGTAGTGGTCCAGGGGTTGGCGGCTACACCTTC. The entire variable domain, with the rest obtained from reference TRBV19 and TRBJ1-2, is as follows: DGGITQSPKYLFRKEGQNVTLSCEQNLNHDAMYWYRQDPGQGLRLIYYSQIVNDFQKGDIAEGYSVSREKKESFPLTVTSAQKNPTAFYLCASSGPGVGGYTFGSGTRLTVV.

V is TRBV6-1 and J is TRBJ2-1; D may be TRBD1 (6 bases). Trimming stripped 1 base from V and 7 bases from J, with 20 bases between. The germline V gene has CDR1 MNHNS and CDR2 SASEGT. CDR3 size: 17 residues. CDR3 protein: CASSEDIRDTPGNEQFF. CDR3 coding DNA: TGTGCCAGCAGTGAAGATATCAGGGACACCCCGGGGAATGAGCAGTTCTTC.

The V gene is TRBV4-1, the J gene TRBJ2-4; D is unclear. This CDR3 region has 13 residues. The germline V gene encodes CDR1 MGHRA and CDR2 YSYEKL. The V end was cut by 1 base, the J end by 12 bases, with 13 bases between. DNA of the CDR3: TGCGCCAGCAGCCAAGGGCCCCTCATCGATCAGTACTTC. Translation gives CASSQGPLIDQYF.

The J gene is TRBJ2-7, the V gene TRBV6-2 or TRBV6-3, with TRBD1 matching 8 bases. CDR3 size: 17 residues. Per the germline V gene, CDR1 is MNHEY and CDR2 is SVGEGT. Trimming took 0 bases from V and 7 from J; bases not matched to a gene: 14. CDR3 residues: CASSYSTTGQGAREQYF. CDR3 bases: TGTGCCAGCAGTTACTCAACTACTGGACAGGGCGCCAGGGAGCAGTACTTC.

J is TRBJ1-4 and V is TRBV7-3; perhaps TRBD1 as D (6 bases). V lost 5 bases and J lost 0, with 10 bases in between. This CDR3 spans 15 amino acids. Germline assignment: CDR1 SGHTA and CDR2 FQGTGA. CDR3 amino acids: CASSVQGATNEKLFF. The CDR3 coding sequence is TGTGCCAGCAGCGTACAGGGAGCAACTAATGAAAAACTGTTTTTT.

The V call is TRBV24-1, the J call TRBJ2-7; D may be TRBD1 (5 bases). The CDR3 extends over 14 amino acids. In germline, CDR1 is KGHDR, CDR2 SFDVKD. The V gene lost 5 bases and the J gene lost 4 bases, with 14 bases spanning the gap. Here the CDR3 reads CATSGGAHPYEQYF. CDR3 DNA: TGTGCCACCAGTGGTGGGGCCCATCCGTACGAGCAGTACTTC.

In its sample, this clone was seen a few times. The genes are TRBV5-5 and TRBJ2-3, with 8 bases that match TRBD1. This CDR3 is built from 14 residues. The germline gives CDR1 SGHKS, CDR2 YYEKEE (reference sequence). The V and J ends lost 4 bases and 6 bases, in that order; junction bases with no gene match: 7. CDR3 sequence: CASSLGQAPDTQYF. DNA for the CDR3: TGTGCCAGCAGCCTGGGACAGGCTCCGGATACGCAGTATTTT.

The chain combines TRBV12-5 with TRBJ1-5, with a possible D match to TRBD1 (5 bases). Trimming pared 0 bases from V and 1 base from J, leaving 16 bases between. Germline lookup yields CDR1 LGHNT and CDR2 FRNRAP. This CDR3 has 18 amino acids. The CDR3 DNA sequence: TGTGCTAGTGGTTTGGTATTCCAGGGAGGGAGAAGCAATCAGCCCCAGCATTTT. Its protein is CASGLVFQGGRSNQPQHF. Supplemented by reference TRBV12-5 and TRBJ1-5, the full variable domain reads DARVTQTPRHKVTEMGQEVTMRCQPILGHNTVFWYRQTMMQGLELLAYFRNRAPLDDSGMPKDRFSAEMPDATLATLKIQPSEPRDSAVYFCASGLVFQGGRSNQPQHFGDGTRLSIL.

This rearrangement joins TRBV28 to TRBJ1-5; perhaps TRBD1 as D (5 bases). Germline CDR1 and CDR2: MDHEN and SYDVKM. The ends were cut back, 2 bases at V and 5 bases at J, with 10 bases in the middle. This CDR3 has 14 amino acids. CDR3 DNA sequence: TGTGCCAGCAGTTTAGCCTTCAGGGATCAGCCCCAGCATTTT. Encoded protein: CASSLAFRDQPQHF.

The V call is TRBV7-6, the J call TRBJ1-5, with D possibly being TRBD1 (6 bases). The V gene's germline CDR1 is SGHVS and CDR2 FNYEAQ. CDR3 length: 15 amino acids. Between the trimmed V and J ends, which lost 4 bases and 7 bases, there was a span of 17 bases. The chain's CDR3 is CASSSTTGTGQPQHF. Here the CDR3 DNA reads TGTGCCAGCAGCTCGACGACAGGAACAGGGCAGCCCCAGCATTTT.

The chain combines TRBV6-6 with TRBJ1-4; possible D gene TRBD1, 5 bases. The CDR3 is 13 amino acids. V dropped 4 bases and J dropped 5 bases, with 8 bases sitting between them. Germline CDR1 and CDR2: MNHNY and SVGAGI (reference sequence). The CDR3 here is CASSSGGNEKLFF. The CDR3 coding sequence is TGTGCCAGCAGTTCCGGGGGGAATGAAAAACTGTTTTTT.

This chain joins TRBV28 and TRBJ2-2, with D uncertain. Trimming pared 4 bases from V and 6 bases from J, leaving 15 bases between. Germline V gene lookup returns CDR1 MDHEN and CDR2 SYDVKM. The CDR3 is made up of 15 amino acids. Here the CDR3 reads CASSSPMLVAGELFF. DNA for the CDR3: TGTGCCAGCAGTTCCCCTATGTTAGTGGCCGGGGAGCTGTTTTTT.

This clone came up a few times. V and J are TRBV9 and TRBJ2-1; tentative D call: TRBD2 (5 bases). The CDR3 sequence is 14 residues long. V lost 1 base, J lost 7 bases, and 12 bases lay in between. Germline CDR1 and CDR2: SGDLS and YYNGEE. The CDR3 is CASSVSGNGNEQFF. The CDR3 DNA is TGTGCCAGCAGCGTAAGCGGTAATGGGAATGAGCAGTTCTTC.

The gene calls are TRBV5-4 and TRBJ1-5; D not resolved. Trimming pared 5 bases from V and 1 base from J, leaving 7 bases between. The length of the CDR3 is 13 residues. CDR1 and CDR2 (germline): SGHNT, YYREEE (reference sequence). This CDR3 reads CASSRGSNQPQHF. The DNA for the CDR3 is TGTGCCAGCAGTCGGGGAAGCAATCAGCCCCAGCATTTT.

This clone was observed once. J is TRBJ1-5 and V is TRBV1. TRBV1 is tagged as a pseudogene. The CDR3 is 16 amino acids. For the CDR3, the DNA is TGCACCAGCAGCCAACCCGAGGAGGGAAGCAATCAGCCCCAGCATTTT. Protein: CTSSQPEEGSNQPQHF.

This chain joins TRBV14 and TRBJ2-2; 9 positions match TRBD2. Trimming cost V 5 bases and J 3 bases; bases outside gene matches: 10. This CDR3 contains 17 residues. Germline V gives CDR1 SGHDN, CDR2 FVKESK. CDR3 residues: CASSAQTSGLDTGELFF. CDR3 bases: TGTGCCAGCAGCGCACAGACTAGCGGATTAGACACCGGGGAGCTGTTTTTT. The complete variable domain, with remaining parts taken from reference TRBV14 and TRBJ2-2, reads EAGVTQFPSHSVIEKGQTVTLRCDPISGHDNLYWYRRVMGKEIKFLLHFVKESKQDESGMPNNRFLAERTGGTYSTLKVQPAELEDSGVYFCASSAQTSGLDTGELFFGEGSRLTVL.

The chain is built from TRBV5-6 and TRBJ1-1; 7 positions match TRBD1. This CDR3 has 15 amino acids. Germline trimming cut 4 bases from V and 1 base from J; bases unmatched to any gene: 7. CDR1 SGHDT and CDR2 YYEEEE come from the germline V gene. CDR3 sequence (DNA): TGTGCCAGCAGCCTAATGACAGGGTCGAACACTGAAGCTTTCTTT. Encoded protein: CASSLMTGSNTEAFF.

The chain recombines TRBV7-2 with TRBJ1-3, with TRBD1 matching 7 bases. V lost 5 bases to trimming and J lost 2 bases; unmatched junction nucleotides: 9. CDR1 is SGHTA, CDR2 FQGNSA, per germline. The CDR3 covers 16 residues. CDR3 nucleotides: TGTGCCAGCAGCCAGACAGGGTTTATCGCTGGAAACACCATATATTTT. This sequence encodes CASSQTGFIAGNTIYF.

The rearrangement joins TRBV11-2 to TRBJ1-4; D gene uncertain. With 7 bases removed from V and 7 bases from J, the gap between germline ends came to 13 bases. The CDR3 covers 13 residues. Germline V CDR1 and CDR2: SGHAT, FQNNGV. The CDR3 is CASTRHQAEKLFF. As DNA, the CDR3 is TGTGCCAGCACCAGACACCAGGCTGAAAAACTGTTTTTT. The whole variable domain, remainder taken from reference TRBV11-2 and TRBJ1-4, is EAGVAQSPRYKIIEKRQSVAFWCNPISGHATLYWYQQILGQGPKLLIQFQNNGVVDDSQLPKDRFSAERLKGVDSTLKIQPAKLEDSAVYLCASTRHQAEKLFFGSGTQLSVL.